Sequencing of this TCR beta chain was carried out in a study of regulatory T cells in long-lasting Graves disease. Study-level results: TRBV28, TRBJ1-2 and TRBJ2-5 were segments that persistent disease favored.

The TCR beta library used iRepertoire HTBI primers with Arm-PCR amplification of CDR3. One entry per CDR3 protein results from TCRdb running MiXCR on the multiplex PCR reads. The table lists a few hundred thousand distinct CDR3 sequences, around 24% of them singletons. Trimming at V came to 4 bases and at J to 6 bases, leaving 1 base not matched to a gene. The CDR3 loop spans 13 amino acids. Time point noted: persistent/refractory GD, antithyroid drugs over 5 years with positive TRAb. There was RNA extracted from PBMCs, and the TCR library was made from it. This clonotype was seen ten or more times. Its cognate antigen is unknown.

The rearrangement links TRBV12-3 or TRBV12-4 to TRBJ2-2, with TRBD1 identical over 8 bases. The material was peripheral blood mononuclear cells (PBMCs), obtained when the disease was refractory, from a patient treated with antithyroid drugs. The sequence came from a female donor with Graves disease. In nucleotides, the CDR3 is TGTGCCAGCAGTTGGACAGGGCCCGGGGAGCTGTTTTTT. Its translation: CASSWTGPGELFF.